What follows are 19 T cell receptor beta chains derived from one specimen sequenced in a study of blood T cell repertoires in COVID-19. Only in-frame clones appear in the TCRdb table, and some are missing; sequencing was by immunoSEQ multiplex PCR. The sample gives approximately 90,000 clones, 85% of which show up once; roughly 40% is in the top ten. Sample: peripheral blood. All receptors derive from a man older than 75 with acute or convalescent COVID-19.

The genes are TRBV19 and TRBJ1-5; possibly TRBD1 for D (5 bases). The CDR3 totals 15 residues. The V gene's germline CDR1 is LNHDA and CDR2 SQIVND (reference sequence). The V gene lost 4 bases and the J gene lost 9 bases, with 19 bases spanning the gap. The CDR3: CASSSSPPGFGPQHF. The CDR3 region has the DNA TGTGCCAGTAGTAGCTCCCCCCCAGGGTTTGGGCCCCAGCATTTT.

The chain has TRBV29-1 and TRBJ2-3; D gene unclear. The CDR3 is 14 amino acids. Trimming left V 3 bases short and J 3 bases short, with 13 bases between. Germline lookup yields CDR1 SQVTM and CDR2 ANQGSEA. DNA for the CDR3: TGCAGCGTTGAGGTCGGGTCAGCAACAGATACGCAGTATTTT. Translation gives CSVEVGSATDTQYF.

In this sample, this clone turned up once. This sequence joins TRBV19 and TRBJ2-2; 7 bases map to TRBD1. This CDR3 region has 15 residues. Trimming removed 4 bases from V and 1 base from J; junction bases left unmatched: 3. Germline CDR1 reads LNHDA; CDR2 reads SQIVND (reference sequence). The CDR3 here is CASSRQGRNTGELFF. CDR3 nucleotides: TGTGCCAGTAGTAGACAGGGAAGGAACACCGGGGAGCTGTTTTTT.

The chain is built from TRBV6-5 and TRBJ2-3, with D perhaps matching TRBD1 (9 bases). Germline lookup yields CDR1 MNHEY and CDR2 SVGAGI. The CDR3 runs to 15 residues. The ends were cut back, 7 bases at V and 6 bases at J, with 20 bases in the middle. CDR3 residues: CASIRGGQGGDTQYF. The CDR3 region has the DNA TGTGCCAGCATCCGGGGGGGACAGGGAGGGGATACGCAGTATTTT.

The chain's CDR3 is CASSSLGQPNTEAFF. The CDR3 DNA sequence: TGTGCCAGCAGTAGTCTAGGACAGCCGAACACTGAAGCTTTCTTT. The chain recombines TRBV28 with TRBJ1-1; maybe TRBD1 (6 bases). The germline V gene has CDR1 MDHEN and CDR2 SYDVKM. V was clipped by 5 bases and J by 1 base, with 14 bases between them. The length of the CDR3 is 15 residues.

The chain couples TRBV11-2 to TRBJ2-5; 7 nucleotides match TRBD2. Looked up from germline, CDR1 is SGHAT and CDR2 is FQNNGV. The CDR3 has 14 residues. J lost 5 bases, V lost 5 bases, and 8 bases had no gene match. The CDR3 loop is CASSPGGSRETQYF. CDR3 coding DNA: TGTGCCAGCAGCCCCGGGGGGTCGAGGGAGACCCAGTACTTC.

The CDR3, as DNA: TGTGCCAGCAGCCCAGGGGTCCGGGGACTAGCGGGAGGCATACAAGAGACCCAGTACTTC. As protein: CASSPGVRGLAGGIQETQYF. V is TRBV7-6 and J is TRBJ2-5; 15 nucleotides align to TRBD2. V lost 5 bases, J lost 2 bases, and 15 bases stayed unmatched. The CDR3 has 20 residues. The germline gives CDR1 SGHVS, CDR2 FNYEAQ. The whole variable domain, remainder taken from reference TRBV7-6 and TRBJ2-5, is GAGVSQSPRYKVTKRGQDVALRCDPISGHVSLYWYRQALGQGPEFLTYFNYEAQQDKSGLPNDRFSAERPEGSISTLTIQRTEQRDSAMYRCASSPGVRGLAGGIQETQYFGPGTRLLVL.

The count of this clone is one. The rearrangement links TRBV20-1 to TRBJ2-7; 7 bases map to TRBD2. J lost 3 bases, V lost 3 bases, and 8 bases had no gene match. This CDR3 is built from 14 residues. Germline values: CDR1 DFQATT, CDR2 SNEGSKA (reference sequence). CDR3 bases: TGCAGTGCTAGTCTGCTAGCGGCGTTCTACGAGCAGTACTTC. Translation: CSASLLAAFYEQYF.

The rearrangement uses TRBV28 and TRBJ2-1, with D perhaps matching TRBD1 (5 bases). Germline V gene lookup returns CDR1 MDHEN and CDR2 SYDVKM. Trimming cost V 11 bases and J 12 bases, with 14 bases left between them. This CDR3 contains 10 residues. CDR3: CAAYGTGQFF. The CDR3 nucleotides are TGTGCCGCCTACGGAACAGGGCAGTTCTTC.

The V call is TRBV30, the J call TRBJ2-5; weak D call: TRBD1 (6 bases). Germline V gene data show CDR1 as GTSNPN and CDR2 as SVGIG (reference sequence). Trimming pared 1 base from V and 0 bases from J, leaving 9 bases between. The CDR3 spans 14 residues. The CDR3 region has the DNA TGTGCCTGGAGTGGTGGGGACAACCAAGAGACCCAGTACTTC. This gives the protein CAWSGGDNQETQYF.

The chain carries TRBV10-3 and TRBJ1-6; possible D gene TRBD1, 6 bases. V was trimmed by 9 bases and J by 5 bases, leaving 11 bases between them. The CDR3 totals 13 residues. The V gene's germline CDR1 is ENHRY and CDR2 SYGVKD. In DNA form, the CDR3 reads TGTGCCATACAGGGTTTCGATAATTCACCCCTCCACTTT. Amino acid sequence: CAIQGFDNSPLHF.

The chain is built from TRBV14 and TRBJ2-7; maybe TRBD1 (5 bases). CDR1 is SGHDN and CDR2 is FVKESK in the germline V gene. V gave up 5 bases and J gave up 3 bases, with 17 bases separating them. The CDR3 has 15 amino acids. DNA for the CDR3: TGTGCCAGCAGCAAAAGGACGGTGACAGACTACGAGCAGTACTTC. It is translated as CASSKRTVTDYEQYF.

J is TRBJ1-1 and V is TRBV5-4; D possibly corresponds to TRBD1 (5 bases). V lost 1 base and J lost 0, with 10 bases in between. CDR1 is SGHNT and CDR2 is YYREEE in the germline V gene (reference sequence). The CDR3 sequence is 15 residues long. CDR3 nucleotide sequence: TGTGCCAGCAGCTTGATCGGGGGGTTGAACACTGAAGCTTTCTTT. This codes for CASSLIGGLNTEAFF.

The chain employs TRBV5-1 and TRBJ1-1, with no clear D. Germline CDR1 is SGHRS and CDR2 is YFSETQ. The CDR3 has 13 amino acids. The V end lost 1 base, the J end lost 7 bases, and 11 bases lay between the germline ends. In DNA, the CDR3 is TGCGCCAGCAGCTTGCGACCGGGTTATGAAGCTTTCTTT. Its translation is CASSLRPGYEAFF.

In DNA form, the CDR3 reads TGTGCCTGTCGACTAGCGGGATTTTCTGGGGCCAACGTCCTGACTTTC. Encoded protein: CACRLAGFSGANVLTF. The chain has TRBV30 and TRBJ2-6; 11 bases agree with TRBD2. The V and J ends lost 6 bases and 1 base, in that order; junction bases with no gene match: 5. Germline-derived CDR1 and CDR2 are GTSNPN and SVGIG (reference sequence). The CDR3 totals 16 residues.

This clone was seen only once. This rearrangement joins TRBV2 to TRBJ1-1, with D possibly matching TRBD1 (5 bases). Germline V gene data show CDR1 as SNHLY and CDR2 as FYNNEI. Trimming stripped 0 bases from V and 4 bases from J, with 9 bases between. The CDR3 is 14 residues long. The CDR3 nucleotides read TGTGCCAGCAGTGAAGCAGGGGTGAGCACTGAAGCTTTCTTT. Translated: CASSEAGVSTEAFF.

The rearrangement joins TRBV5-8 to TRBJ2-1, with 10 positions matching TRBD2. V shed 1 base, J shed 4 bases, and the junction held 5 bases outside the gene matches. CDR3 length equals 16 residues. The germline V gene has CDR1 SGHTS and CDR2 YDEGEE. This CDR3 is CASSLLAGAGYNEQFF. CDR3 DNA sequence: TGTGCCAGCAGCTTGCTAGCGGGAGCGGGGTACAATGAGCAGTTCTTC.

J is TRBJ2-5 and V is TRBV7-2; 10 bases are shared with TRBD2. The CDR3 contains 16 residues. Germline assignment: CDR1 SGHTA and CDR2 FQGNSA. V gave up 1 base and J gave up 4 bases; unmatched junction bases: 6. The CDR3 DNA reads TGTGCCAGCAGCTTAGATATAGCGGGAGGACCAGAGACCCAGTACTTC. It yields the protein CASSLDIAGGPETQYF.

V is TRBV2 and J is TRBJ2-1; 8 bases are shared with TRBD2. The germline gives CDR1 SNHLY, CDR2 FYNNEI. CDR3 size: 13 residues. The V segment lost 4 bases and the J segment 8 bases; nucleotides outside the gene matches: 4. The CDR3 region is CASSGAGAYEQFF. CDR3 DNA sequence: TGTGCCAGCAGTGGAGCGGGAGCCTATGAGCAGTTCTTC.